These T cell receptor beta chains were read from a single sample in a study of blood T cell repertoires in COVID-19. Assay: immunoSEQ multiplex PCR; the TCRdb copy retains only in-frame clones and omits some. The sample lists tens of thousands of clones, around 85% seen once, with 9.5% to 15% in the top ten. Sequenced input: peripheral blood. Receptor source: a human donor in a cohort sampled during active COVID-19. The CDR3 runs from the conserved cysteine through the conserved F or W. Each record gives: J gene, clone size, D gene, V gene, CDR3 protein, CDR3 DNA. D genes are given only for firm matches. Expanded clones are given a class, and other clones once, few, many or no size at all.

J gene: TRBJ2-7
clone size: .
D gene: .
V gene: TRBV6-1
CDR3 protein: CASSEATIIPGEGKEQYF
CDR3 DNA: TGTGCCAGCAGTGAAGCCACGATCATTCCAGGGGAGGGAAAAGAGCAGTACTTC

J gene: TRBJ2-7
clone size: once
D gene: .
V gene: TRBV11-1
CDR3 protein: CASSSGYEQYF
CDR3 DNA: TGTGCCAGCAGCTCGGGATACGAGCAGTACTTC

J gene: TRBJ2-2
clone size: .
D gene: .
V gene: TRBV6-4
CDR3 protein: CASRRAGTWGLGLGTGELFF
CDR3 DNA: TGTGCCAGCAGGAGGGCCGGGACATGGGGGTTGGGGTTAGGGACCGGGGAGCTGTTTTTT

J gene: TRBJ1-5
clone size: .
D gene: .
V gene: TRBV2
CDR3 protein: CASSEMGGRSNQPQHF
CDR3 DNA: TGTGCCAGCAGTGAAATGGGGGGAAGGAGCAATCAGCCCCAGCATTTT

J gene: TRBJ1-2
clone size: .
D gene: .
V gene: TRBV5-4
CDR3 protein: CASRSGRGPANYGYTF
CDR3 DNA: TGTGCCAGCAGGTCTGGCAGGGGACCCGCTAACTATGGCTACACCTTC

J gene: TRBJ1-1
clone size: .
D gene: .
V gene: TRBV5-1
CDR3 protein: CASSLEYGNTEAFF
CDR3 DNA: TGCGCCAGCAGCTTGGAATACGGGAACACTGAAGCTTTCTTT

J gene: TRBJ2-3
clone size: .
D gene: TRBD2
V gene: TRBV7-2
CDR3 protein: CASSSTGLAGGLDTQYF
CDR3 DNA: TGTGCCAGCAGCTCCACGGGACTAGCGGGGGGGCTAGATACGCAGTATTTT

J gene: TRBJ1-1
clone size: .
D gene: .
V gene: TRBV6-2/TRBV6-3
CDR3 protein: CASSYRGAITEAFF
CDR3 DNA: TGTGCCAGCAGTTATCGGGGGGCGATCACTGAAGCTTTCTTT

J gene: TRBJ2-1
clone size: .
D gene: TRBD2
V gene: TRBV24-1
CDR3 protein: CATSRLAGDGNEQFF
CDR3 DNA: TGTGCCACCAGTCGGCTAGCGGGAGACGGCAATGAGCAGTTCTTC

J gene: TRBJ2-5
clone size: once
D gene: TRBD2
V gene: TRBV4-3
CDR3 protein: CASSHRLAGETQYF
CDR3 DNA: TGCGCCAGCAGCCACCGACTAGCGGGAGAGACCCAGTACTTC

J gene: TRBJ1-1
clone size: .
D gene: .
V gene: TRBV5-6
CDR3 protein: CASSQTGLNTEAFF
CDR3 DNA: TGTGCCAGCAGCCAGACAGGATTGAACACTGAAGCTTTCTTT

J gene: TRBJ2-7
clone size: .
D gene: TRBD2
V gene: TRBV2
CDR3 protein: CASSEATGTSSYEQYF
CDR3 DNA: TGTGCCAGCAGTGAGGCAACAGGGACTAGCAGCTACGAGCAGTACTTC

J gene: TRBJ1-1
clone size: .
D gene: .
V gene: TRBV18
CDR3 protein: CASSETVNTEAFF
CDR3 DNA: TGTGCCAGCTCAGAGACAGTGAACACTGAAGCTTTCTTT

J gene: TRBJ2-2
clone size: .
D gene: .
V gene: TRBV7-3
CDR3 protein: CASSPTEGWGTGELFF
CDR3 DNA: TGTGCCAGCAGTCCCACGGAGGGGTGGGGCACCGGGGAGCTGTTTTTT

J gene: TRBJ1-1
clone size: .
D gene: TRBD1
V gene: TRBV5-6
CDR3 protein: CASSLPDRGNTEAFF
CDR3 DNA: TGTGCCAGCAGCTTACCCGACAGGGGGAACACTGAAGCTTTCTTT

J gene: TRBJ2-1
clone size: .
D gene: TRBD2
V gene: TRBV3-1/TRBV3-2
CDR3 protein: CASSQGTSGSYNEQFF
CDR3 DNA: TGTGCCAGCAGCCAAGGAACTAGCGGGAGTTACAATGAGCAGTTCTTC

J gene: TRBJ1-3
clone size: .
D gene: .
V gene: TRBV3-1/TRBV3-2
CDR3 protein: CASSQFEEFGISGNTIYF
CDR3 DNA: TGTGCCAGCAGCCAATTCGAAGAGTTCGGGATATCTGGAAACACCATATATTTT

J gene: TRBJ2-6
clone size: .
D gene: TRBD1
V gene: TRBV6-4
CDR3 protein: CASRGQGRGPEDSGANVLTF
CDR3 DNA: TGTGCCAGCAGAGGACAGGGGAGGGGCCCCGAGGACTCTGGGGCCAACGTCCTGACTTTC